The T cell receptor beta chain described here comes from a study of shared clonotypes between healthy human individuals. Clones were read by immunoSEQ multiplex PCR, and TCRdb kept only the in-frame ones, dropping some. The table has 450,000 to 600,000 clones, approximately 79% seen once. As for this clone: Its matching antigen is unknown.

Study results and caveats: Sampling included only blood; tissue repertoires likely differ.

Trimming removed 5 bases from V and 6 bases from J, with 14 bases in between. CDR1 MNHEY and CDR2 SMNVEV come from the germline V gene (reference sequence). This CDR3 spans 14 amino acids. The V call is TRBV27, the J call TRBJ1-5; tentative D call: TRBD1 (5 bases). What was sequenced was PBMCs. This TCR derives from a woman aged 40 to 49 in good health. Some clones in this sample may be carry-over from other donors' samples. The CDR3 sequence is CASSHGGSAQPQHF. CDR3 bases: TGTGCCAGCAGTCACGGGGGATCTGCTCAGCCCCAGCATTTT.